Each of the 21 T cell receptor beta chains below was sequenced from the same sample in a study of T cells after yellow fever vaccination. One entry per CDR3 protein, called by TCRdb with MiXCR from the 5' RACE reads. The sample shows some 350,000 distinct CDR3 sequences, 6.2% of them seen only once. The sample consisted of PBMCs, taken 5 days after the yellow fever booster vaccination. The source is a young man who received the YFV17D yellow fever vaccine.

The CDR3 reads CAISDTAGENSPLHF. The CDR3 region has the DNA TGTGCCATCAGTGACACTGCGGGGGAGAATTCACCCCTCCACTTT. This chain uses TRBV10-3 with TRBJ1-6; possibly TRBD1 for D (5 bases). V lost 3 bases, J lost 7 bases, and 13 bases lay in between. The CDR3 contains 15 residues. Germline CDR1 is ENHRY and CDR2 is SYGVKD.

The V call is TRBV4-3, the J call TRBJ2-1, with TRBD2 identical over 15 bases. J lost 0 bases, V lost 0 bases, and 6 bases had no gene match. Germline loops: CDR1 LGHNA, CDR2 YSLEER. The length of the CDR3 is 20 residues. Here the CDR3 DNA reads TGCGCCAGCAGCCAAGACGGGACTAGCGGGAGGCCGAGCTCCTACAATGAGCAGTTCTTC. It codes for CASSQDGTSGRPSSYNEQFF.

The CDR3 is CASSLDPFTWADTQYF. The CDR3 nucleotides are TGTGCCAGCAGCTTAGACCCATTCACCTGGGCTGATACGCAGTATTTT. V gene TRBV11-2 combines with J gene TRBJ2-3; D gene ambiguous. The CDR3 loop spans 16 amino acids. The ends were cut back, 0 bases at V and 6 bases at J, with 16 bases in the middle. Germline CDR1 SGHAT, CDR2 FQNNGV.

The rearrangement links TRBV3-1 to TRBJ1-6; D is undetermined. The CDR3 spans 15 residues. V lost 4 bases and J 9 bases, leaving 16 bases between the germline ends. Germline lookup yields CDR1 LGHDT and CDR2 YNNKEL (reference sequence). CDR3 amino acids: CASSRQGSRRSPLHF. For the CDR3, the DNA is TGTGCCAGCAGCCGGCAAGGGAGTAGGCGTTCACCCCTCCACTTT.

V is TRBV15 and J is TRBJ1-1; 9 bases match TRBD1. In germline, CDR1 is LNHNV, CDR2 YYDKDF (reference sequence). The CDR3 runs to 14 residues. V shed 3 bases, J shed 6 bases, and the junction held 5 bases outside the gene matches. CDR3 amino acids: CATSRRTGEAEAFF. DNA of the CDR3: TGTGCCACCAGCAGGCGGACAGGGGAAGCTGAAGCTTTCTTT.

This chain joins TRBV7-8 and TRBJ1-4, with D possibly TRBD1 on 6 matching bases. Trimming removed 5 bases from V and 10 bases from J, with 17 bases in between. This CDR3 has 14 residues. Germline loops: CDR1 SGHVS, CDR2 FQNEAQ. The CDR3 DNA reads TGTGCCAGCAGCCCTAGGGGGGAGGACGGAAAACTGTTTTTT. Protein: CASSPRGEDGKLFF.

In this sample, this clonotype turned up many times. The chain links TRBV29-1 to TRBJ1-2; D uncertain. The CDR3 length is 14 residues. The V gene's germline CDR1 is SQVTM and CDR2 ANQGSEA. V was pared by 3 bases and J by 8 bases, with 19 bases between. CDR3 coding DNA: TGCAGCGTTGAGGGGTTGGAAAAGATCCGAGGCTACACCTTC. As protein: CSVEGLEKIRGYTF. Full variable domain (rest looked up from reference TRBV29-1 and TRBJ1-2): SAVISQKPSRDICQRGTSLTIQCQVDSQVTMMFWYRQQPGQSLTLIATANQGSEATYESGFVIDKFPISRPNLTFSTLTVSNMSPEDSSIYLCSVEGLEKIRGYTFGSGTRLTVV.

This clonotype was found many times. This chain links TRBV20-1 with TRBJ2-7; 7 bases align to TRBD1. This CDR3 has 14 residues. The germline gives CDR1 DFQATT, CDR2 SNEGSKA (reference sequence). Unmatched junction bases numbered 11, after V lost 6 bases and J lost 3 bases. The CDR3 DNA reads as TGCAGTGCACCAAACAGGGGTGGATTCTACGAGCAGTACTTC. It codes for CSAPNRGGFYEQYF.

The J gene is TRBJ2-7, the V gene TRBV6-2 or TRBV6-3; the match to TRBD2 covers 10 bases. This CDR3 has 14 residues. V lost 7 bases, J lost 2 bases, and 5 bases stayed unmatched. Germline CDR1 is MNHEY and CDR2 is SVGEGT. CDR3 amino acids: CASTRTSGPYEQYF. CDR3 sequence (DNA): TGTGCCAGCACCCGGACTAGCGGACCCTACGAGCAGTACTTC.

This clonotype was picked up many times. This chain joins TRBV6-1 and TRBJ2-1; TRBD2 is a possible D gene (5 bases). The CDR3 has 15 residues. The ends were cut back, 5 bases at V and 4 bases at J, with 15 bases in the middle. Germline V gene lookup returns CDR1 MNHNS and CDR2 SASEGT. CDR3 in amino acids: CASSPSRRTYNEQFF. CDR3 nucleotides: TGTGCCAGCAGTCCTAGCAGGAGGACTTACAATGAGCAGTTCTTC.

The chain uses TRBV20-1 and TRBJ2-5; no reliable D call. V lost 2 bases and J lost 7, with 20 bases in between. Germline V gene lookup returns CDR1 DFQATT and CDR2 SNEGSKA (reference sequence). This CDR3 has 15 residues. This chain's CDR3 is CSARHSRLGIGTQYF. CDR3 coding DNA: TGCAGTGCTAGACATTCGAGGCTAGGGATAGGGACCCAGTACTTC.

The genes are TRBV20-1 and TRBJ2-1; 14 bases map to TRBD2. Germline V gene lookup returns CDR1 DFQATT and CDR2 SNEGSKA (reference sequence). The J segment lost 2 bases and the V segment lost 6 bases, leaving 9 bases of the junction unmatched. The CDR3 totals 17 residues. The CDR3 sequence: CSASGLAGDVTYNEQFF. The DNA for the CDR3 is TGCAGTGCCTCGGGACTAGCGGGAGATGTAACCTACAATGAGCAGTTCTTC.

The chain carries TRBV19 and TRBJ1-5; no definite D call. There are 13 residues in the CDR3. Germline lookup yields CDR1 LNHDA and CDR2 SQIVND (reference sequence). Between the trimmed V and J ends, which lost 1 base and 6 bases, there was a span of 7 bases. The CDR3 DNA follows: TGTGCCAGTAGTATAGCTGGGTTTCAGCCCCAGCATTTT. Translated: CASSIAGFQPQHF.

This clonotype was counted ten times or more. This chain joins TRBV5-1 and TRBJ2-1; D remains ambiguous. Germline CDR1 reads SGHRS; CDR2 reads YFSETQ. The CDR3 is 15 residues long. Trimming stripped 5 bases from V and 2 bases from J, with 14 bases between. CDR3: CASSPGGLAYNEQFF. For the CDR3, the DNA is TGCGCCAGCAGTCCGGGCGGCCTCGCCTACAATGAGCAGTTCTTC.

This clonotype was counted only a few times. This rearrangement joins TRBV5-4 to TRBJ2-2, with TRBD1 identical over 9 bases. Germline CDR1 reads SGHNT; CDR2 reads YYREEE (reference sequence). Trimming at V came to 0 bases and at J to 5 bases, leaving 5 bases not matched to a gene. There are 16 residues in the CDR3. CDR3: CASSLAQGARTGELFF. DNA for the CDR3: TGTGCCAGCAGCTTGGCACAGGGGGCGCGTACCGGGGAGCTGTTTTTT.

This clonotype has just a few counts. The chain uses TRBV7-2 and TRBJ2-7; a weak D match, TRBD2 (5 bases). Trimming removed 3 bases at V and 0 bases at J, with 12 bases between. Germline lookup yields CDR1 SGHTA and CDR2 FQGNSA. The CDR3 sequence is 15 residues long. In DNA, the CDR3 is TGTGCCAGCAGCTTTGGTCCGGGGAGCTCCTACGAGCAGTACTTC. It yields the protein CASSFGPGSSYEQYF. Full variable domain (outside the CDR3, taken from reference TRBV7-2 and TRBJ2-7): GAGVSQSPSNKVTEKGKDVELRCDPISGHTALYWYRQSLGQGLEFLIYFQGNSAPDKSGLPSDRFSAERTGGSVSTLTIQRTQQEDSAVYLCASSFGPGSSYEQYFGPGTRLTVT.

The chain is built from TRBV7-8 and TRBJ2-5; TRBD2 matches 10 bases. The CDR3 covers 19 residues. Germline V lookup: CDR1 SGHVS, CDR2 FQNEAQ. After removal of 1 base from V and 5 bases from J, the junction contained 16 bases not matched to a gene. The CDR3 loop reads CASSLGQGTLAGVWETQYF. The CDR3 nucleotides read TGTGCCAGCAGCTTAGGTCAGGGGACCCTAGCGGGAGTGTGGGAGACCCAGTACTTC. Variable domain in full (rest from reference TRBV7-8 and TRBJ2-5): GAGVSQSPRYKVAKRGQDVALRCDPISGHVSLFWYQQALGQGPEFLTYFQNEAQLDKSGLPSDRFFAERPEGSVSTLKIQRTQQEDSAVYLCASSLGQGTLAGVWETQYFGPGTRLLVL.

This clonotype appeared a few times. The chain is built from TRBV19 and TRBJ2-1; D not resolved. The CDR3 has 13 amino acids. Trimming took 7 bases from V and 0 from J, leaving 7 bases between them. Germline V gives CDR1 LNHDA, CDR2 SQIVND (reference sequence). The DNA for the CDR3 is TGTGCCAGTAACCCGAGCTCCTACAATGAGCAGTTCTTC. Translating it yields CASNPSSYNEQFF.

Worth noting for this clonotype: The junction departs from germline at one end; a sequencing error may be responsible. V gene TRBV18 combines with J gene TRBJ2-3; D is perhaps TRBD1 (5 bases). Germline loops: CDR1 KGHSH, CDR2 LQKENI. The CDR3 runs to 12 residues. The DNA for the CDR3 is TGTGCCAGCTCACCACCCGGCCAACCGAAGGGGTTT. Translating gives CASSPPGQPKGF.

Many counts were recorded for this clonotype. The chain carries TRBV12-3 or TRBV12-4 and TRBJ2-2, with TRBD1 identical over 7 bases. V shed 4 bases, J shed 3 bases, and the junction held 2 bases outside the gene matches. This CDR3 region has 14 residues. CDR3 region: CASSYRGDTGELFF. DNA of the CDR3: TGTGCCAGCAGTTACAGGGGCGACACCGGGGAGCTGTTTTTT.

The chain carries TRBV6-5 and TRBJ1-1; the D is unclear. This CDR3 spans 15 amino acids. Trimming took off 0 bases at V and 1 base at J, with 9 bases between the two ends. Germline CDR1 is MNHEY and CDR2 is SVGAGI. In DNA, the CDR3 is TGTGCCAGCAGTTACTCGGGGAGGAAGAACACTGAAGCTTTCTTT. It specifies CASSYSGRKNTEAFF.